Following are 10 T cell receptor beta chains from one sample sequenced in a study of beta chain features in type 1 diabetes. As every portion of the isolated RNA was reverse transcribed, the sequencing read expressed TCRB transcripts. Generated by immunoSEQ multiplex PCR, the TCRdb table keeps only in-frame clones and is missing some. The sample includes 240,000 or so clones, 25% to 30% of them seen just once. The sequenced material came from central memory CD4+ T cells from blood. The source is a man aged 25 to 40 in good health.

The chain recombines TRBV4-3 with TRBJ2-3; D ambiguous. Trimming shortened V by 3 bases and J by 0 bases, and 13 bases separated the two germline ends. Germline V CDR1 and CDR2: LGHNA, YSLEER. CDR3 length equals 16 residues. The CDR3 reads CASSHGSAASTDTQYF. The CDR3 nucleotides read TGCGCCAGCAGCCACGGGTCGGCAGCCAGCACAGATACGCAGTATTTT.

This clone was seen a handful of times. J is TRBJ1-2 and V is TRBV7-6; D is ambiguous. The V and J ends lost 4 bases and 4 bases respectively, with 10 bases between them. This CDR3 has 13 residues. Germline V gene data show CDR1 as SGHVS and CDR2 as FNYEAQ. This CDR3 is CASSYAASYGYTF. DNA of the CDR3: TGTGCCAGCAGCTACGCGGCCTCCTATGGCTACACCTTC.

The CDR3 loop is CASDTHTEAFF. The CDR3 nucleotides read TGTGCCAGCGATACCCACACTGAAGCTTTCTTT. This rearrangement joins TRBV7-9 to TRBJ1-1; no definite D call. The ends were cut back, 8 bases at V and 3 bases at J, with 7 bases in the middle. CDR1 is SEHNR, CDR2 FQNEAQ, per germline (reference sequence). This CDR3 is built from 11 residues.

V and J are TRBV4-3 and TRBJ2-4, with TRBD2 matching 9 bases. CDR3 length: 19 amino acids. After removal of 0 bases from V and 0 bases from J, the junction contained 9 bases not matched to a gene. The germline CDR1 and CDR2 sequences are LGHNA and YSLEER. CDR3 bases: TGCGCCAGCAGCCAAGAATTACCTAGCGGGACTCTAGCCAAAAACATTCAGTACTTC. Translation gives CASSQELPSGTLAKNIQYF.

As for this clone: Other DNA sequences in this specimen translate into the identical CDR3. This sequence joins TRBV7-2 and TRBJ2-7, with unresolved D. CDR3 size: 13 residues. Germline V lookup: CDR1 SGHTA, CDR2 FQGNSA. V was trimmed by 1 base and J by 0 bases, leaving 4 bases between them. DNA of the CDR3: TGTGCCAGCAGCTTAGACAGCTCCTACGAGCAGTACTTC. Translation: CASSLDSSYEQYF.

This clone appeared a few times. The CDR3 loop is CAWSWGLGDTEAFF. The CDR3 DNA sequence: TGTGCCTGGAGTTGGGGACTCGGGGACACTGAAGCTTTCTTT. The chain links TRBV30 to TRBJ1-1, with D maybe TRBD1 (5 bases). V gave up 2 bases and J gave up 3 bases, with 13 bases separating them. The germline gives CDR1 GTSNPN, CDR2 SVGIG (reference sequence). CDR3 length equals 14 residues. Filled out from reference TRBV30 and TRBJ1-1, the complete variable domain reads SQTIHQWPATLVQPVGSPLSLECTVEGTSNPNLYWYRQAAGRGLQLLFYSVGIGQISSEVPQNLSASRPQDRQFILSSKKLLLSDSGFYLCAWSWGLGDTEAFFGQGTRLTVV.

J is TRBJ2-1 and V is TRBV7-7; 9 bases map to TRBD2. Trimming cost V 3 bases and J 6 bases; bases outside gene matches: 6. Germline assignment: CDR1 SSHAT and CDR2 FNYEAQ (reference sequence). This CDR3 is 15 amino acids long. CDR3 sequence reads: CASSFGLAPGNEQFF. The CDR3 bases are TGTGCCAGCAGCTTTGGACTAGCGCCGGGCAATGAGCAGTTCTTC. Based on the CDR3 plus reference TRBV7-7 and TRBJ2-1, the full variable domain is GAGVSQSPRYKVTKRGQDVTLRCDPISSHATLYWYQQALGQGPEFLTYFNYEAQPDKSGLPSDRFSAERPEGSISTLTIQRTEQRDSAMYRCASSFGLAPGNEQFFGPGTRLTVL.

Details on this clone: Other DNA sequences in this specimen translate into the identical CDR3. The chain employs TRBV18 and TRBJ1-6; D might be TRBD1 (5 bases). Trimming removed 3 bases at V and 5 bases at J, with 11 bases between. CDR3 length: 15 amino acids. Germline V gives CDR1 KGHSH, CDR2 LQKENI. Here the CDR3 reads CASSPGRADNSPLHF. In nucleotides, the CDR3 is TGTGCCAGCTCACCGGGACGGGCGGATAATTCACCCCTCCACTTT.

Turning to this clone: This CDR3 is also generated by other DNA sequences in the sample. This chain links TRBV7-2 with TRBJ2-7; D is unresolved. From germline, CDR1 is SGHTA and CDR2 FQGNSA. Deletions cut 5 bases from V and 1 base from J, with 6 bases between. CDR3 length: 12 residues. CDR3 coding DNA: TGTGCCAGCAGCCCCGGGTCCTACGAGCAGTACTTC. It encodes CASSPGSYEQYF.

This clone came up a few times. This chain links TRBV6-6 with TRBJ1-1; D is unresolved. This CDR3 contains 11 residues. Germline CDR1 MNHNY, CDR2 SVGAGI (reference sequence). V lost 4 bases, J lost 3 bases, and 3 bases lay in between. This CDR3 reads CASSSYTEAFF. Here the CDR3 DNA reads TGTGCCAGCAGTTCCTACACTGAAGCTTTCTTT.